What follows is one TCR beta chain and its context. This sample is drawn from a study of control samples from healthy donors and cancer patients. Assay used: immunoSEQ multiplex PCR; TCRdb lists only in-frame clones, some missing. The sample shows about 86,000 clones, about 89% of them seen only once. The receptor was derived from a woman in her fifties or sixties with colorectal cancer. The sample taken for sequencing was PBMCs.

This CDR3 reads CASSAGGVDGQFF. In nucleotides, the CDR3 is TGCGCCAGCAGTGCAGGCGGGGTCGATGGGCAGTTCTTC. The genes are TRBV10-1 and TRBJ2-1, with a tentative D call TRBD2 (6 bases). Germline V lookup: CDR1 WNHNN, CDR2 SYGVQD (reference sequence). Trimming stripped 4 bases from V and 12 bases from J, with 16 bases between. The CDR3 has 13 amino acids.